This T cell receptor (beta chain) originates from a study of shared clonotypes between healthy human individuals. In the study overall: Three plates each covered CD4 naive and memory; CD8 naive two, CD8 memory one.

This CDR3 spans 14 amino acids. Germline CDR1 reads MDHEN; CDR2 reads SYDVKM. V lost 5 bases, J lost 5 bases, and 16 bases lay in between. In the case of this clone: The antigen is unknown.

Whole-study results and caveats: For sorted subsets, rarefaction showed incomplete sequencing despite large depth. Compared with clonotypes that all four donors shared, non-shared clonotypes had lower generation probabilities.

Generated by immunoSEQ multiplex PCR, the TCRdb table keeps only in-frame clones and is missing some. The repertoire holds roughly 2,300,000 clones, with under 95% as singletons. This TCR was sampled from a man aged 18 to 29 in good health. Some clones in this sample may be carry-over from other donors' samples. Sequences were obtained from naive CD4+ T cells from PBMCs. Indicated subset: CD45RA+ positively selected. V usage is TRBV28 and J usage is TRBJ2-7, with a tentative D call TRBD1 (5 bases). CDR3 sequence (DNA): TGTGCCAGCAGTACGGGTTTAGGGGCCAACGAGCAGTACTTC. It yields the protein CASSTGLGANEQYF.